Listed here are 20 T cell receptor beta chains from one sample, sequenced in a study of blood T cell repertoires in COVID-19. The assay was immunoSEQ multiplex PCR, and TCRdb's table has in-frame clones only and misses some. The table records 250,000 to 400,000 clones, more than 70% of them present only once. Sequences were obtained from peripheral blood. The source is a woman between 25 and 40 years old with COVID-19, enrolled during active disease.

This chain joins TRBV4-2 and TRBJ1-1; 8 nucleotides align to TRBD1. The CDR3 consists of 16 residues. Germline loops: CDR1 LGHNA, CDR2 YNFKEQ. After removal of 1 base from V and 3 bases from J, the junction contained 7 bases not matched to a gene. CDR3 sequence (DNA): TGTGCCAGCAGCCAAGCGTCAGGGGGCGGGCACACTGAAGCTTTCTTT. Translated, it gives CASSQASGGGHTEAFF.

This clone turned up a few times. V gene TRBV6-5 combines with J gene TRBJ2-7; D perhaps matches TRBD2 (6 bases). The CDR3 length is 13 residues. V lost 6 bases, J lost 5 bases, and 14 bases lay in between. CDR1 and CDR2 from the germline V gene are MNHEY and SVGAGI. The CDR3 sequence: CASSGRGGNEQYF. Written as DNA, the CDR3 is TGTGCCAGCAGCGGTCGTGGGGGGAACGAGCAGTACTTC.

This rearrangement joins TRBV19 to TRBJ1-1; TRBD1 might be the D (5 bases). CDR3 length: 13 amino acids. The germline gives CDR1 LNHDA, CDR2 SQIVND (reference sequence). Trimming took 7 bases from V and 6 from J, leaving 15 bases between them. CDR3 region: CASMMNRGAEAFF. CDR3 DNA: TGTGCCAGTATGATGAACCGGGGGGCTGAAGCTTTCTTT.

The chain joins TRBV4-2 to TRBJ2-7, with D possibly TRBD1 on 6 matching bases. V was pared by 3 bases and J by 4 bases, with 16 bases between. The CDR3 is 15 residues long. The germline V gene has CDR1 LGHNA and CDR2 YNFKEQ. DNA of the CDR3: TGTGCCAGCAGCCAGAGACACCTCAGGGGATACGAGCAGTACTTC. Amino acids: CASSQRHLRGYEQYF.

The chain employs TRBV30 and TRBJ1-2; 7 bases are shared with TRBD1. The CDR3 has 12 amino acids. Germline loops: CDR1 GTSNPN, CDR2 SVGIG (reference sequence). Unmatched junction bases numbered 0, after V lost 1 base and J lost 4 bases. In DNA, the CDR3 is TGTGCCTGGAGTGGACAGGGCTATGGCTACACCTTC. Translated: CAWSGQGYGYTF. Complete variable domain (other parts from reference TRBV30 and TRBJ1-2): SQTIHQWPATLVQPVGSPLSLECTVEGTSNPNLYWYRQAAGRGLQLLFYSVGIGQISSEVPQNLSASRPQDRQFILSSKKLLLSDSGFYLCAWSGQGYGYTFGSGTRLTVV.

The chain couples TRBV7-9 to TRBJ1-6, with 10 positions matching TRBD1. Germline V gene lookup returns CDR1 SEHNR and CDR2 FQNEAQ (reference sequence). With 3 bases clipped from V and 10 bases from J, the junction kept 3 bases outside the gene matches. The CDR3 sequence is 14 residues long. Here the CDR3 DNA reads TGTGCCAGCAGCTTGCCGGGACAGGGGTCACCCCTCCACTTT. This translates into CASSLPGQGSPLHF.

The DNA for the CDR3 is TGTGCCAGCAGCTTCGGGGTCTTGGGTAATGAGCAGTTCTTC. Translation: CASSFGVLGNEQFF. The V gene is TRBV7-2, the J gene TRBJ2-1; tentative D call: TRBD2 (5 bases). Germline loops: CDR1 SGHTA, CDR2 FQGNSA. V lost 3 bases and J lost 7, with 13 bases in between. This CDR3 has 14 residues.

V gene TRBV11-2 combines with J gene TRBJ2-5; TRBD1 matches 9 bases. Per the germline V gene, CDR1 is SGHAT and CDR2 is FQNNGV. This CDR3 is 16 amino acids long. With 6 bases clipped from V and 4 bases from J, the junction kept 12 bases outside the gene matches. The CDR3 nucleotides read TGTGCCAGCAGAATAGGACAGGGGAGTATCGGAGAGACCCAGTACTTC. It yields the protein CASRIGQGSIGETQYF.

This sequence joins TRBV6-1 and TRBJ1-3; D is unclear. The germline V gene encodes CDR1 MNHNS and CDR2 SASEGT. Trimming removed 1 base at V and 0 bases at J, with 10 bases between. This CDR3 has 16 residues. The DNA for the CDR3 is TGTGCCAGCAGTGAAGAGACGGGAGTCTCTGGAAACACCATATATTTT. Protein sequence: CASSEETGVSGNTIYF.

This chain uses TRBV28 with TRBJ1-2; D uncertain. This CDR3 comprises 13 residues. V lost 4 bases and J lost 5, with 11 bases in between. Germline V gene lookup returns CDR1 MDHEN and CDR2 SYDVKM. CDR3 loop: CASSSSFGYGYTF. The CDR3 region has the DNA TGTGCCAGCAGTTCCAGTTTCGGGTATGGCTACACCTTC.

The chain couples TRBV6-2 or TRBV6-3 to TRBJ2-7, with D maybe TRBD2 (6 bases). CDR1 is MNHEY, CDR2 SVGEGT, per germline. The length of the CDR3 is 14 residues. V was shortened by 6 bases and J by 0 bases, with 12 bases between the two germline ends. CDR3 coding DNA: TGTGCCAGCAGCGACGGGAGTAGCTCCTACGAGCAGTACTTC. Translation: CASSDGSSSYEQYF.

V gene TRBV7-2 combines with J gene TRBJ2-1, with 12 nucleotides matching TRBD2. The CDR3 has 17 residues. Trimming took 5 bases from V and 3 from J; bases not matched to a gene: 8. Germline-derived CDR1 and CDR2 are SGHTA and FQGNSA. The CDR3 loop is CASSPWTSGAYYNEQFF. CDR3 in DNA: TGTGCCAGCAGCCCTTGGACTAGCGGGGCATACTACAATGAGCAGTTCTTC.

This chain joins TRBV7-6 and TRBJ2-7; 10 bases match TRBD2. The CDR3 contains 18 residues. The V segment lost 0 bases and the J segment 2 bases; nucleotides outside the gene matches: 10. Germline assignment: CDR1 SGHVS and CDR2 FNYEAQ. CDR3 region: CASSLAESSGGSPYEQYF. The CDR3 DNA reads TGTGCCAGCAGCTTAGCGGAAAGTAGCGGGGGGTCTCCCTACGAGCAGTACTTC.

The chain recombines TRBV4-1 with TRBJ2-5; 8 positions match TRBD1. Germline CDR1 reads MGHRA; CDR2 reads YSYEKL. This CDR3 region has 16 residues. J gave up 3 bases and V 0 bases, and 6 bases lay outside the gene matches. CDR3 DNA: TGCGCCAGCAGCCAAGATTGGCCAGGGGGCGAAGAGACCCAGTACTTC. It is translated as CASSQDWPGGEETQYF.

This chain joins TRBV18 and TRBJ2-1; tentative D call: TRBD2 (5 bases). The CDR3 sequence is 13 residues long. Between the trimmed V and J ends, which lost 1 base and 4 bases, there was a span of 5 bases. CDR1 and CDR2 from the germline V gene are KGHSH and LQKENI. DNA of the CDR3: TGTGCCAGCTCACCACGAGGGTACAATGAGCAGTTCTTC. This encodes CASSPRGYNEQFF.

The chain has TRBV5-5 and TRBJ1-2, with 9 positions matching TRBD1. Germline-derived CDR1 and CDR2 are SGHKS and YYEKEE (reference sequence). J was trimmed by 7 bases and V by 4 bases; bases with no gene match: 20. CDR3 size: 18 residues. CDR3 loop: CASSHWAAVTGGQGGYTF. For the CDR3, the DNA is TGTGCCAGCAGCCATTGGGCCGCCGTGACAGGGGGGCAGGGTGGCTACACCTTC.

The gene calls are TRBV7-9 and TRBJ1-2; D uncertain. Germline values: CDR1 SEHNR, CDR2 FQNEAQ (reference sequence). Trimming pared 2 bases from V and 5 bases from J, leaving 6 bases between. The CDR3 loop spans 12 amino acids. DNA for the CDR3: TGTGCCAGCAGCTTAAGAGCTTATGGCTACACCTTC. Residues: CASSLRAYGYTF.

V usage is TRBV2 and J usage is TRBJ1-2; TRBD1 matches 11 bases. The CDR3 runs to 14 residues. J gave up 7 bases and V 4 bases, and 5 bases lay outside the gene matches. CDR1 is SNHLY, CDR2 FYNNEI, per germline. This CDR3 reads CASSGDRGAGGYTF. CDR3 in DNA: TGTGCCAGCAGTGGGGACAGGGGGGCGGGTGGCTACACCTTC.

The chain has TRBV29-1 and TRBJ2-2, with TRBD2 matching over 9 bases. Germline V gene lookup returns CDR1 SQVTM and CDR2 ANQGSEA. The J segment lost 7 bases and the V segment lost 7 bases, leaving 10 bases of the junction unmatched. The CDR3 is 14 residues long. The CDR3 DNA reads TGCAGCGCCCTTAGCGGGAGCTACAACGGGGAGCTGTTTTTT. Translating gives CSALSGSYNGELFF.

The CDR3 DNA sequence: TGTGCCAGCAGCTTGGTGCTAACAGGGAACACTGAAGCTTTCTTT. This encodes CASSLVLTGNTEAFF. The chain has TRBV5-5 and TRBJ1-1, with a weak D call TRBD1 (5 bases). The germline CDR1 and CDR2 sequences are SGHKS and YYEKEE (reference sequence). V gave up 0 bases and J gave up 1 base, with 10 bases separating them. There are 15 residues in the CDR3.